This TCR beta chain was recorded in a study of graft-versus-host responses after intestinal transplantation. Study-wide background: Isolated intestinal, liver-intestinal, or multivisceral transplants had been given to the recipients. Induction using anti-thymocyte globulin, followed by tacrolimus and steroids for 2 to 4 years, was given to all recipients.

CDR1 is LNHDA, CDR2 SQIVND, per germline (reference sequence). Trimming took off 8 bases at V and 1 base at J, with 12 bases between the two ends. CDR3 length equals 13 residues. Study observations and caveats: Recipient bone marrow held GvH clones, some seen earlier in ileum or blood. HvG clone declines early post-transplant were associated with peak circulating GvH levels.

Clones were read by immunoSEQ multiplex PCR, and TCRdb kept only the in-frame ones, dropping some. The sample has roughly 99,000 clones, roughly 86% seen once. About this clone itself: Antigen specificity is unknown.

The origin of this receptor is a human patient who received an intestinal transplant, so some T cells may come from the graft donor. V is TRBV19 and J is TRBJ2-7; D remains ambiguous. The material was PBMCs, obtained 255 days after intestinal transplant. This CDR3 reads CASGPGPSYEQYF. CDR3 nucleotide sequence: TGTGCCAGTGGGCCAGGCCCTTCCTACGAGCAGTACTTC. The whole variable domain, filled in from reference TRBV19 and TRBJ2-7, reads DGGITQSPKYLFRKEGQNVTLSCEQNLNHDAMYWYRQDPGQGLRLIYYSQIVNDFQKGDIAEGYSVSREKKESFPLTVTSAQKNPTAFYLCASGPGPSYEQYFGPGTRLTVT.